This is a list of T cell receptor beta chains from one sample in a study of CD8+CD57+ T cells in acquired aplastic anemia. TCRdb processed the reads anew with MiXCR; each CDR3 protein has one entry. The data show a few hundred thousand distinct CDR3 sequences, with about 56% seen just once and 7% to 9% held by the top ten. Sequenced: sorted CD4+, CD8+, or CD8+CD57+ T cells (not recorded which) from PBMCs. These receptors were taken from a human donor with severe aplastic anemia or a healthy control (not recorded which). Both conserved end residues are part of each CDR3. The D gene is left open where the match is weak. Size is omitted from some rows. Given values are once, few, many or a class for expanded clones.

v_gene	abundance	len	j_gene	d_gene	CDR3nt	CDR3aa
TRBV2	-	14	TRBJ1-1	-	TGTGCCAGCAGTGTTGAACTTCTGAACACTGAAGCTTTCTTT	CASSVELLNTEAFF
TRBV7-2	-	15	TRBJ2-3	-	TGTGCCAGCAGCTTAGGGGGGCTGAGCACAGATACGCAGTATTTT	CASSLGGLSTDTQYF
TRBV5-1	-	15	TRBJ2-1	TRBD1	TGCGCCAGCAGCTTTGGACAGGGGGCGAGCAATGAGCAGTTCTTC	CASSFGQGASNEQFF
TRBV2	-	15	TRBJ2-5	-	TGTGCCAGCAGCTCCCAACCCGGAACCCAAGAGACCCAGTACTTC	CASSSQPGTQETQYF
TRBV12-3/TRBV12-4	many	13	TRBJ2-3	-	TGTGCCAGCAGTCAAGAAAGAACAGATACGCAGTATTTT	CASSQERTDTQYF
TRBV7-2	once	15	TRBJ2-3	TRBD2	TGTGCCAGCAGTTACATCACTAGCGGGAGTCATACGCAGTATTTT	CASSYITSGSHTQYF
TRBV7-8	few	13	TRBJ2-5	-	TGTGCCAGCAGCTCAATGGGTAGGGAGACCCAGTACTTC	CASSSMGRETQYF
TRBV12-3/TRBV12-4	-	12	TRBJ2-1	-	TGTGCCAGCAGTTTTCGGAGGAATGAGCAGTTCTTC	CASSFRRNEQFF
TRBV9	-	14	TRBJ2-1	-	TGTGCCAGCAGCTTGGATCTCTCCTACAATGTGCAGTTCTTC	CASSLDLSYNVQFF
TRBV7-2	many	14	TRBJ2-5	-	TGTGCCAGCAGCTCGACGGGGTTCGGAGAGACCCAGTACTTC	CASSSTGFGETQYF
TRBV9	many	17	TRBJ1-1	-	TGTGCCAGCAGCGTAGGAGAAGGAGGGGATTTCGACACTGAAGCTTTCTTT	CASSVGEGGDFDTEAFF
TRBV9	many	15	TRBJ1-3	TRBD1	TGTGCCAGCAGCGCTACCGACAGGGCTGGAAACACCATATATTTT	CASSATDRAGNTIYF
TRBV7-3	few	15	TRBJ2-5	-	TGTGCCAGCAGCTCCTTTGGGAGTAGTCGGGAGACCCAGTACTTC	CASSSFGSSRETQYF
TRBV10-1	-	13	TRBJ2-2	-	TGCGCCAGCAGCTGGACGGGCACCGGGGAGCTGTTTTTT	CASSWTGTGELFF
TRBV19	-	14	TRBJ1-1	-	TGTGCCAGTGGATCGAAGTCCCTGAACACTGAAGCTTTCTTT	CASGSKSLNTEAFF
TRBV5-6	-	14	TRBJ2-5	TRBD2	TGTGCCAGCAGCTTGAAGACTAGCGAGGAGACCCAGTACTTC	CASSLKTSEETQYF
TRBV7-9	-	13	TRBJ1-2	TRBD1	TGTGCCAGCAGCTTTGTACAGGGGGACGGCTACACCTTC	CASSFVQGDGYTF
TRBV29-1	-	14	TRBJ2-5	-	TGCAGTGCTGGGGCCGGGAGTTGGCAAGAGACCCAGTACTTC	CSAGAGSWQETQYF
TRBV7-9	many	15	TRBJ2-7	TRBD2	TGTGCCAGCAGCTGGACTAGCGGGGGGGGGTACGAGCAGTACTTC	CASSWTSGGGYEQYF
TRBV20-1	-	17	TRBJ1-1	TRBD1	TGCAGTGCTAGAGATCTTCGGGACAGCCAGGGGAACACTGAAGCTTTCTTT	CSARDLRDSQGNTEAFF
TRBV12-3/TRBV12-4	-	13	TRBJ1-3	-	TGTGCCAGCAGTTTTGGGGTCTGGGACACCATATATTTT	CASSFGVWDTIYF
TRBV12-3/TRBV12-4	-	14	TRBJ1-1	-	TGTGCCAGCAGTTTGACGGCGCTGAACACTGAAGCTTTCTTT	CASSLTALNTEAFF
TRBV6-5	many	16	TRBJ2-7	-	TGTGCCAGCAGGCTACAGGGTCTGGGGGGGAACTACGAGCAGTACTTC	CASRLQGLGGNYEQYF
TRBV3-1	many	12	TRBJ1-2	-	TGTGCCAGCAGCCAAGATGCGAGGGGCTACACCTTC	CASSQDARGYTF
TRBV10-1	-	16	TRBJ2-7	TRBD2	TGTGCCATCAGTGCCCGCGGGCGGGGGGCCATCTACGAGCAGTACTTC	CAISARGRGAIYEQYF
TRBV5-1	many	13	TRBJ1-5	-	TGCGCCAGCCGCGGTCGGGAGGATCAGCCCCAGCATTTT	CASRGREDQPQHF
TRBV6-5	-	14	TRBJ1-6	-	TGTGCCAGCAGTGACAACGACGGAGATTCACCCCTCCACTTT	CASSDNDGDSPLHF
TRBV19	once	15	TRBJ2-2	-	TGTGCCAGTAGTATGTACTTTTCCAACACCGGGGAGCTGTTTTTT	CASSMYFSNTGELFF
TRBV7-6	-	14	TRBJ2-7	TRBD1	TGTGCCAGCAGCTGGGGTAGGGGGCAAAGCGAGCAGTACTTC	CASSWGRGQSEQYF
TRBV7-9	few	15	TRBJ1-6	TRBD1	TGTGCCAGCAGCTGGTGGACAGGGGAGAGTTCACCCCTCCACTTT	CASSWWTGESSPLHF
TRBV7-6	few	14	TRBJ2-5	-	TGTGCCAGCAGCTTGACGGAGGCAAGTTTGGCCCAGTACTTC	CASSLTEASLAQYF
TRBV19	many	15	TRBJ2-1	-	TGTGCCAGTAGTCCCTACGGGACCCGGGGAGGTGAGCAGTTCTTC	CASSPYGTRGGEQFF
TRBV20-1	-	14	TRBJ2-5	TRBD2	TGCAGTGCTAGAGAAGCGGGGGGGCAAGAGACCCAGTACTTC	CSAREAGGQETQYF
TRBV4-1	-	15	TRBJ1-6	TRBD1	TGCGCCAGCAGCCAACATGAGGGACAGGGTTCACCCCTCCACTTT	CASSQHEGQGSPLHF
TRBV18	few	15	TRBJ1-2	TRBD1	TGTGCCAGCTCACCAGGGGACAGGGGCCTCGATGGCTACACCTTC	CASSPGDRGLDGYTF
TRBV6-5	many	14	TRBJ1-2	TRBD1	TGTGCCAGCAGTTATAGACAGGGGGCGGAGGGCTACACCTTC	CASSYRQGAEGYTF
TRBV7-2	-	15	TRBJ1-2	-	TGTGCCAGCAGCTTATGGGAAGGGAGGGTCTATGGCTACACCTTC	CASSLWEGRVYGYTF
TRBV4-2	many	15	TRBJ1-1	-	TGTGCCAGCAGCCAAGGCGGGCGGCTGAACACTGAAGCTTTCTTT	CASSQGGRLNTEAFF